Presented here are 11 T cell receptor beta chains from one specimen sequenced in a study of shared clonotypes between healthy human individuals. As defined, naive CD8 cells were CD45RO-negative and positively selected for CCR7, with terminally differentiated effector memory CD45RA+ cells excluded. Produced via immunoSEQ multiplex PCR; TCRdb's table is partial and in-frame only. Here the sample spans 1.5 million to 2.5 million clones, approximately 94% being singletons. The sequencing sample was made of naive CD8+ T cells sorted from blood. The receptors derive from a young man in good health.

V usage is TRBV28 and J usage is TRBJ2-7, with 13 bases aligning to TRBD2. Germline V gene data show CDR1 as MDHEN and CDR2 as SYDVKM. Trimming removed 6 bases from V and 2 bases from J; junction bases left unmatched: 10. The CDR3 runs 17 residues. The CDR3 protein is CASSLGLAGRLTYEQYF. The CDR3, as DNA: TGTGCCAGCAGCCTGGGACTAGCGGGGCGACTAACCTACGAGCAGTACTTC.

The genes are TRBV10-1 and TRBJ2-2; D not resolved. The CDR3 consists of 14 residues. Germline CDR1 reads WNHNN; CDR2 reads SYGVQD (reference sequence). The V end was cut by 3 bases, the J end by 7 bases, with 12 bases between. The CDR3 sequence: CASSDPKVSGELFF. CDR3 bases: TGCGCCAGCAGTGACCCCAAAGTGAGCGGGGAGCTGTTTTTT.

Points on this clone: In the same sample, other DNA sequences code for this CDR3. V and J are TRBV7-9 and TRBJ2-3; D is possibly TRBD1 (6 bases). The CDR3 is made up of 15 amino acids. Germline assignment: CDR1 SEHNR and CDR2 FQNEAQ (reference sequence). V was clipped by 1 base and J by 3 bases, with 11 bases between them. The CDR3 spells CASSLGQGRTDTQYF. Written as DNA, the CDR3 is TGTGCCAGCAGCTTAGGTCAGGGGCGGACAGATACGCAGTATTTT. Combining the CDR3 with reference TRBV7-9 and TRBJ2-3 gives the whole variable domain DTGVSQNPRHKITKRGQNVTFRCDPISEHNRLYWYRQTLGQGPEFLTYFQNEAQLEKSRLLSDRFSAERPKGSFSTLEIQRTEQGDSAMYLCASSLGQGRTDTQYFGPGTRLTVL.

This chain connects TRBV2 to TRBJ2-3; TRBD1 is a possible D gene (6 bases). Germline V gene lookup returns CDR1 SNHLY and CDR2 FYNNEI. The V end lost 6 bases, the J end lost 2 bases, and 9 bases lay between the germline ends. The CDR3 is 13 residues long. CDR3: CASRWDTTDTQYF. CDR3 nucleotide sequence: TGTGCCAGCAGATGGGACACCACAGATACGCAGTATTTT.

The CDR3 loop is CASSQVFSGTDTQYF. The CDR3 DNA follows: TGCGCCAGCAGCCAAGTCTTCTCAGGGACAGATACGCAGTATTTT. The V call is TRBV4-3, the J call TRBJ2-3; maybe TRBD1 (5 bases). The ends were cut back, 1 base at V and 3 bases at J, with 11 bases in the middle. Germline-derived CDR1 and CDR2 are LGHNA and YSLEER. The CDR3 has 15 amino acids.

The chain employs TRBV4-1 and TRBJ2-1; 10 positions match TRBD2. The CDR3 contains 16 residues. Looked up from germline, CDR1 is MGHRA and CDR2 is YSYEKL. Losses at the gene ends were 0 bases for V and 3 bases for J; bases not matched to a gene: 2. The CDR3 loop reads CASSQEASGGYNEQFF. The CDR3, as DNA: TGCGCCAGCAGCCAAGAAGCTAGCGGGGGCTACAATGAGCAGTTCTTC.

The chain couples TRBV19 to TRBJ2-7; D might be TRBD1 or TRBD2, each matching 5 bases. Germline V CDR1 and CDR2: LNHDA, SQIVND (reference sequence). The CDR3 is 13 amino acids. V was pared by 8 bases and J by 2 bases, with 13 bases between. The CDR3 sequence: CASSEGLTYEQYF. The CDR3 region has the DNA TGTGCCAGTTCAGAGGGGCTAACCTACGAGCAGTACTTC. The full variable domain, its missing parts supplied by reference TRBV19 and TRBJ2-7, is DGGITQSPKYLFRKEGQNVTLSCEQNLNHDAMYWYRQDPGQGLRLIYYSQIVNDFQKGDIAEGYSVSREKKESFPLTVTSAQKNPTAFYLCASSEGLTYEQYFGPGTRLTVT.

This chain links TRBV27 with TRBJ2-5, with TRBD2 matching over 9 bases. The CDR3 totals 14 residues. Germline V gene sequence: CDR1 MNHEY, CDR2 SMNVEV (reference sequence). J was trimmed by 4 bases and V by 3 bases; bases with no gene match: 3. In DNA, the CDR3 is TGTGCCAGCAGTTTCGCGGGAGGGGTAGAGACCCAGTACTTC. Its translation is CASSFAGGVETQYF.

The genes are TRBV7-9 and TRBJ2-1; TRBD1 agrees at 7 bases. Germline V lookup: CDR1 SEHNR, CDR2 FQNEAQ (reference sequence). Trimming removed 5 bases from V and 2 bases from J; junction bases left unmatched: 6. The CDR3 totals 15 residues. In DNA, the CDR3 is TGTGCCAGCAGCGTACGGGACAGAACCTACAATGAGCAGTTCTTC. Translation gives CASSVRDRTYNEQFF.

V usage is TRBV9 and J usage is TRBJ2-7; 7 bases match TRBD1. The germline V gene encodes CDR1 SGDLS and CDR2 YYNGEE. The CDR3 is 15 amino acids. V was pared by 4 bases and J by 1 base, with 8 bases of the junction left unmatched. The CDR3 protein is CASSPTGDSSYEQYF. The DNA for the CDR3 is TGTGCCAGCAGCCCCACTGGGGACAGTTCCTACGAGCAGTACTTC.

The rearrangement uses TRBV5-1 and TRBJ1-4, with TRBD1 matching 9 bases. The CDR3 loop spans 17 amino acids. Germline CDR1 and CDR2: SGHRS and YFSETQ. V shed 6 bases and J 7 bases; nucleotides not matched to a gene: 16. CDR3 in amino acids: CASNLGEQGQGREKLFF. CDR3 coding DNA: TGCGCCAGCAATTTGGGGGAGCAGGGACAGGGTCGTGAAAAACTGTTTTTT.